Listed below are T cell receptor beta chains from one sample, sequenced in a study of beta chain features in type 1 diabetes. Libraries were prepared by immunoSEQ multiplex PCR; TCRdb keeps only in-frame clonotypes and omits some of them. The sample gives about 180,000 clones, about 7.9% of which show up once; roughly 0.5% is in the top ten. Sequenced material: central memory CD4+ T cells from blood. The receptors shown here come from a man aged 18 to 30 with type 1 diabetes. Both conserved end residues are part of each CDR3. A D gene is named only where the DNA matches it firmly. A clone size is listed for some rows: how often the clone was seen (once, few, many), or a class if it is expanded.

15	TRBV13	TRBJ2-1	.	TRBD2	CASRETGGRYNEQFF	TGTGCCAGCAGGGAGACGGGGGGGCGTTACAATGAGCAGTTCTTC
13	TRBV28	TRBJ2-7	.	.	CASSFFPAYEQYF	TGTGCCAGCAGTTTTTTTCCAGCCTACGAGCAGTACTTC
14	TRBV5-1	TRBJ2-7	few	.	CASTSGQPSYEQYF	TGCGCCAGCACATCAGGGCAGCCTTCCTACGAGCAGTACTTC
13	TRBV13	TRBJ1-1	few	TRBD1	CASRDRGNTEAFF	TGTGCCAGCAGGGACAGGGGAAACACTGAAGCTTTCTTT
13	TRBV9	TRBJ2-7	.	TRBD1	CARDWDRSYEQYF	TGTGCCAGGGACTGGGACAGAAGCTACGAGCAGTACTTC
16	TRBV19	TRBJ2-2	.	.	CASTADRRQNTGELFF	TGTGCCAGTACCGCGGACAGAAGACAGAACACCGGGGAGCTGTTTTTT
15	TRBV9	TRBJ1-3	.	.	CASSGHSLSGNTIYF	TGTGCCAGCAGCGGTCACTCACTCTCTGGAAACACCATATATTTT
15	TRBV2	TRBJ2-1	.	TRBD2	CASSGTSGAYNEQFF	TGTGCCAGCAGCGGGACTAGCGGTGCCTACAATGAGCAGTTCTTC
14	TRBV5-1	TRBJ2-5	.	.	CASSLYAAGETQYF	TGCGCCAGCAGCTTGTATGCGGCAGGGGAGACCCAGTACTTC
13	TRBV15	TRBJ2-3	many	.	CATSRGEVDTQYF	TGTGCCACCAGCAGAGGAGAGGTCGATACGCAGTATTTT
15	TRBV19	TRBJ2-3	few	TRBD1	CASSRGQAGTDTQYF	TGTGCCAGTAGCCGCGGACAGGCGGGCACAGATACGCAGTATTTT
15	TRBV5-6	TRBJ1-5	few	.	CASSLVSRRDQPQHF	TGTGCCAGCAGCTTGGTGAGCCGGAGGGATCAGCCCCAGCATTTT
13	TRBV19	TRBJ1-1	few	.	CASSKTASTEAFF	TGTGCCAGTAGTAAGACAGCGAGTACTGAAGCTTTCTTT
18	TRBV5-1	TRBJ2-1	.	TRBD2	CASSLESGTSGPYNEQFF	TGCGCCAGCAGCTTGGAATCGGGGACTAGCGGTCCCTACAATGAGCAGTTCTTC
15	TRBV27	TRBJ1-5	few	TRBD1	CASSPRQGAFQPQHF	TGTGCCAGCAGTCCCCGACAGGGGGCTTTTCAGCCCCAGCATTTT